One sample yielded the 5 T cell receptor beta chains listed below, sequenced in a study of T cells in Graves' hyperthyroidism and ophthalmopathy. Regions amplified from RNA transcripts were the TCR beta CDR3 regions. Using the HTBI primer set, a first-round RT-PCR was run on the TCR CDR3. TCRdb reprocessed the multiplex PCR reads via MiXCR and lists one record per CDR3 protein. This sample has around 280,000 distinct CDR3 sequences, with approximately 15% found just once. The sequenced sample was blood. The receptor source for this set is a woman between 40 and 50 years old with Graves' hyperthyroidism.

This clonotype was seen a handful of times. The CDR3 DNA follows: TGTGCCAGCAGCTTAGTTACCCCCGGGGAGCTGTTTTTT. Amino acid sequence: CASSLVTPGELFF. The V and J genes are TRBV11-3 and TRBJ2-2; D unresolved. Trimming left V 1 base short and J 6 bases short, with 6 bases between. Germline lookup yields CDR1 SGHNT and CDR2 YENEEA. The CDR3 runs to 13 residues.

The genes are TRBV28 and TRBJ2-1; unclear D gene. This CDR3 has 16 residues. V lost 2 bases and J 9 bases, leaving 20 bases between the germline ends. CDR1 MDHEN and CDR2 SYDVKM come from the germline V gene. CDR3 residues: CASSLVLGLSISEQFF. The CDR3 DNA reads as TGTGCCAGCAGTTTAGTTCTCGGCTTATCAATCAGTGAGCAGTTCTTC.

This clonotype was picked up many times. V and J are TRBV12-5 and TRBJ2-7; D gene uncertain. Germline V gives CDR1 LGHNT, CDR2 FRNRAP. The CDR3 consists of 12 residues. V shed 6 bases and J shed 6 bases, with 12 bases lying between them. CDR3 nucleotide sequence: TGTGCTAGTGGCCTCGCACAAAGCGAGCAGTACTTC. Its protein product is CASGLAQSEQYF.

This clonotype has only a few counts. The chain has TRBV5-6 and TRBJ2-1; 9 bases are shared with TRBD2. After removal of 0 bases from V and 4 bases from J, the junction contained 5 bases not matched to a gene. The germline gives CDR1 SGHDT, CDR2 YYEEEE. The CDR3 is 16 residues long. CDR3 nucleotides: TGTGCCAGCAGCTTGGCCGGCGGGAGGGGTTACAATGAGCAGTTCTTC. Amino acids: CASSLAGGRGYNEQFF. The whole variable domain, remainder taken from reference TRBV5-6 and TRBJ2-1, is DAGVTQSPTHLIKTRGQQVTLRCSPKSGHDTVSWYQQALGQGPQFIFQYYEEEERQRGNFPDRFSGHQFPNYSSELNVNALLLGDSALYLCASSLAGGRGYNEQFFGPGTRLTVL.

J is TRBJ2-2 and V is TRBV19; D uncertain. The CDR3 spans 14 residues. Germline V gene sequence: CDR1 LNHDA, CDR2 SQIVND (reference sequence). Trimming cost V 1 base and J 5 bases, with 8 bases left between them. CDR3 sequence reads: CASSIGEDTGELFF. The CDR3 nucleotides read TGTGCCAGTAGTATAGGGGAAGATACCGGGGAGCTGTTTTTT.